This T cell receptor (beta chain) was captured in a study of OX40 agonist ivuxolimab in advanced cancers. Study-wide background: A mean age of approximately 58 years, range about 23 to 80, was recorded, and around 85% were male.

Points on this clone: Its antigen is not known.

Data came from immunoSEQ multiplex PCR; TCRdb stores just in-frame clones and leaves some out. The sample shows under 80,000 clones, just under 95% of them seen only once. Study observations and caveats: No antigen was identified for the clonally expanded peripheral T cells.

Germline V gene sequence: CDR1 SGHTA, CDR2 FQGNSA. Trimming stripped 6 bases from V and 1 base from J, with 11 bases between. CDR3 length: 14 residues. This specimen consisted of CD4+ or CD8+ T cells sorted from blood, obtained in a trial of the OX40 agonist ivuxolimab. The sequence was collected from an adult with an advanced solid tumor such as melanoma, head and neck, liver or kidney cancer. The rearrangement joins TRBV7-2 to TRBJ2-3; D tentatively fits TRBD1 or TRBD2 (5 bases each). The CDR3 is CASSRQGGTDTQYF. In nucleotides, the CDR3 is TGTGCCAGCAGTCGGCAGGGAGGCACAGATACGCAGTATTTT.